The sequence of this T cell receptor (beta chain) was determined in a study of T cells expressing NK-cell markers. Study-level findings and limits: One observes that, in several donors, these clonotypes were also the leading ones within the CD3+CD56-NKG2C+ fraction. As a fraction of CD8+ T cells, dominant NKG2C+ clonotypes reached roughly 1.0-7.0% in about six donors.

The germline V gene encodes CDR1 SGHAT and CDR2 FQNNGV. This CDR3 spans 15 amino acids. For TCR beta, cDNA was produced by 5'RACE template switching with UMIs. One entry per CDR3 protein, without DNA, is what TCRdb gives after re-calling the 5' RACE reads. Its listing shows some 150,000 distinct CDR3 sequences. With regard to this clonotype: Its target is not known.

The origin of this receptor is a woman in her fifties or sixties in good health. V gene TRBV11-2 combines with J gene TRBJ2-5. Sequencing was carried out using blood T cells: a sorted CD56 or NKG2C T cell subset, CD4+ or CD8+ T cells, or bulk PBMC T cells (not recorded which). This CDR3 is CASSLYVVGQETQYF.